This T cell receptor (beta chain) was recorded in a study of blood T cell repertoires in COVID-19. The wider study: Specimens from acute and convalescent COVID-19 originated in the United States, Italy and Spain. PBMCs, B-cell-depleted T cells, or T cells provided the cDNA or gDNA that made up the material.

Patients in Seattle were enrolled during active infection, then followed longitudinally. With respect to this clone: The sample contains more than one DNA sequence encoding this CDR3.

V was cut by 0 bases and J by 0 bases, with 6 bases left in between. CDR1 is MNHEY and CDR2 is SMNVEV in the germline V gene (reference sequence). The CDR3 has 15 amino acids. Authors' analysis steps: Reference gene primer amplification gave nucleated cell count estimates. TCRdb keeps only in-frame clones here, not all; method: immunoSEQ multiplex PCR. V, J and clone size are those of that table, while D and trimming were read from the DNA. The table lists some 300,000 clones, over 80% of them singletons, with 6.3% in the top ten. The sequencing sample was made of peripheral blood. The chain links TRBV27 to TRBJ2-1; the D is unclear. The TCR originated in a woman in her forties or fifties with COVID-19, enrolled during active disease. CDR3 in DNA: TGTGCCAGCAGTTTATCTGGCGGCTCCTACAATGAGCAGTTCTTC. Its protein is CASSLSGGSYNEQFF.